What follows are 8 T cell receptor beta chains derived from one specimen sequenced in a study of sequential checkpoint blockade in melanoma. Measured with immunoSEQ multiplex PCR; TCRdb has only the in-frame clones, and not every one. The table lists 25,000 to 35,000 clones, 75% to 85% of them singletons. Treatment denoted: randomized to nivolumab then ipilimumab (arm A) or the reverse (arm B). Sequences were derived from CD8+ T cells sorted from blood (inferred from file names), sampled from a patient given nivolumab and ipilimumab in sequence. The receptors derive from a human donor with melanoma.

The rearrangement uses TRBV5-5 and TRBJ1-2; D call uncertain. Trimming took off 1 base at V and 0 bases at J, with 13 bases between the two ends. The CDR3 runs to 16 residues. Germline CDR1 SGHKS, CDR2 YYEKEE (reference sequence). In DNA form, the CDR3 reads TGTGCCAGCAGCTTGACTTGGCCTGGAGCTAACTATGGCTACACCTTC. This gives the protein CASSLTWPGANYGYTF. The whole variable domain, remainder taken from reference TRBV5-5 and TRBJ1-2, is DAGVTQSPTHLIKTRGQQVTLRCSPISGHKSVSWYQQVLGQGPQFIFQYYEKEERGRGNFPDRFSARQFPNYSSELNVNALLLGDSALYLCASSLTWPGANYGYTFGSGTRLTVV.

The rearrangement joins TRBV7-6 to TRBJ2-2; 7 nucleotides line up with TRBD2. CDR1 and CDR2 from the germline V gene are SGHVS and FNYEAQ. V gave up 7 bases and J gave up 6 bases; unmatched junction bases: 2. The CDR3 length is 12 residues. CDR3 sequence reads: CASTAGSGELFF. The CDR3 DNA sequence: TGTGCCAGCACAGCGGGGTCCGGGGAGCTGTTTTTT.

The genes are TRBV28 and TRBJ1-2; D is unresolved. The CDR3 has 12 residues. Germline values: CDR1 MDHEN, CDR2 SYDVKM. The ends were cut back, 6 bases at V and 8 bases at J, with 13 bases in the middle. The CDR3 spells CASSPRRDGYTF. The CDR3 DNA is TGTGCCAGCAGCCCCCGGAGAGACGGCTACACCTTC.

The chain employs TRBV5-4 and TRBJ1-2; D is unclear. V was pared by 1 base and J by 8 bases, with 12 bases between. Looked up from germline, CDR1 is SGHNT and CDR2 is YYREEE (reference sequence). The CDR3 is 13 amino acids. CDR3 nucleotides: TGTGCCAGCAGCTTGATTGGCGGGGAAGGCTACACCTTC. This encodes CASSLIGGEGYTF.

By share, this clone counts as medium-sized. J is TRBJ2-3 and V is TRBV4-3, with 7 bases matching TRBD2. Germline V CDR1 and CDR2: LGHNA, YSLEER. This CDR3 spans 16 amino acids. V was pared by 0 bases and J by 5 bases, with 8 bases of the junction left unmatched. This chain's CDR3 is CASSQDLAGAVDTQYF. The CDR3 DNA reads TGCGCCAGCAGCCAAGATTTGGCGGGAGCGGTAGATACGCAGTATTTT.

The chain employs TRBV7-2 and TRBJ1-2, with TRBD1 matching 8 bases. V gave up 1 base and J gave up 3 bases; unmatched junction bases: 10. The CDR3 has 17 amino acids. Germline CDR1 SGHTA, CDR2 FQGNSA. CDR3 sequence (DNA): TGTGCCAGCAGCTTAGGTGCAGGGGGCGATTTTGACTATGGCTACACCTTC. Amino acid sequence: CASSLGAGGDFDYGYTF.

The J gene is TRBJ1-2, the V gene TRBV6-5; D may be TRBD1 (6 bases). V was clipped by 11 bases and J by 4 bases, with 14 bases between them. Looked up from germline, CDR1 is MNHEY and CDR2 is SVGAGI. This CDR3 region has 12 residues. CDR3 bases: TGTGCCGTCTCCCAGGACAGCTATGGCTACACCTTC. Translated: CAVSQDSYGYTF.

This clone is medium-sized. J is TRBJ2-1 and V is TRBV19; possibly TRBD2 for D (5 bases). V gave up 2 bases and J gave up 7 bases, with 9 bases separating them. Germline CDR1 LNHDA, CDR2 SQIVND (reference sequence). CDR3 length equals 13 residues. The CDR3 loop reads CASSITTGNEQFF. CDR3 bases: TGTGCCAGTAGTATAACGACGGGGAATGAGCAGTTCTTC.